The clone carrying this TCR beta chain was observed a single time. V was pared by 5 bases and J by 2 bases, with 13 bases of the junction left unmatched. The CDR3 is 18 residues long. Per germline, CDR1 WSHSY and CDR2 SAAADI. Authors' data handling: Amplification of reference gene primers provided the estimated nucleated cell counts. Produced via immunoSEQ multiplex PCR; TCRdb's table is partial and in-frame only. The V and J calls and clone size were taken over from that table, and D and trimming were inferred from the DNA. The table has 65,000 to 95,000 clones, around 84% seen once. This sample is drawn from a study of blood T cell repertoires in COVID-19. Across the study: There were acute and convalescent COVID-19 samples, and they came from the United States, Italy and Spain. PBMCs, B-cell-depleted T cells, or T cells were the source of the cDNA or gDNA that made up the material.

This clonotype originated in a woman aged 50 to 60 with acute or convalescent COVID-19. Sequenced input: peripheral blood. The chain carries TRBV10-2 and TRBJ2-7; 12 nucleotides match TRBD2. The CDR3: CASSQAGTSGLRTYEQYF. The DNA for the CDR3 is TGCGCCAGCAGTCAAGCCGGGACTAGCGGGCTCAGAACCTACGAGCAGTACTTC.